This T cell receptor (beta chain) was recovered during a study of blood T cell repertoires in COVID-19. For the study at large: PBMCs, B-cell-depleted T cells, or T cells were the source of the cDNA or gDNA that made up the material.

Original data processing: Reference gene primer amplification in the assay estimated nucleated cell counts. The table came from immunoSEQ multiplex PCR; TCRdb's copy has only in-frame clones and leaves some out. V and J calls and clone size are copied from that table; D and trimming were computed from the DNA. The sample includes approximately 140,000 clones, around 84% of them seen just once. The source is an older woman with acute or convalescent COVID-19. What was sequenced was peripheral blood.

This chain's CDR3 is CASTPGGLYNEQFF. CDR3 nucleotide sequence: TGTGCCAGCACCCCGGGGGGCCTGTACAATGAGCAGTTCTTC. The rearrangement uses TRBV9 and TRBJ2-1; D perhaps matches TRBD2 (7 bases). The CDR3 contains 14 residues. Trimming pared 6 bases from V and 4 bases from J, leaving 14 bases between. Germline values: CDR1 SGDLS, CDR2 YYNGEE.